This entry features one T cell receptor beta chain sequence. Its specific antigen is unknown. A read error may account for a junction end that differs from germline. This sample is drawn from a study of tumor and adjacent non-tumor tissue in lung cancer listed by TCRdb under 2018. Study-wide context: By cancer type, the cohort comprised approximately twelve adenocarcinoma patients, a couple of squamous cell carcinoma patients and 1 small cell lung cancer patient. The roughly 15 enrolled patients, of whom around 10 were men and 5 were women, were aged 31 to 76 years and were diagnosed with TNM stage I to III disease. In total, sequencing yielded under 150 million productive TCRbeta reads, which works out to an average of approximately 4 million reads per sample. The study compared bulk TCRbeta repertoires from lung tumor tissue and matched distant non-tumor lung tissue of more than 12 lung cancer patients. TCRbeta CDR3 sequencing was performed on about 29 paired specimens, with one tumor sample and one normal lung sample collected per patient. What the study reported, not specific to this receptor: In normal lung, the top 100 clones accounted for a significantly larger cumulative share of the repertoire than in tumor tissue. Significantly higher TCR diversity (inverse Simpson) was observed in tumor tissue than in normal lung tissue (roughly 390 vs 170, P = 0.0075, Mann-Whitney U test). The cohort had only 15 patients, and the authors noted that larger samples and more detailed clinical data are needed. TCR diversity was significantly higher in younger patients, and greater tumor TCR diversity was associated with shorter overall survival and shorter disease-free survival. Peripheral blood was not sequenced, so blood TCRbeta repertoires were not examined in the lung cancer patients of the study. The methods do not name the sequencing platform or mention unique molecular identifiers.

Bulk unsorted tissue served as the source for RNA extraction, and RNA quality was assessed using a NanoDrop ND-1000 and an Agilent 2100. Newly diagnosed lung cancer patients without prior chemotherapy who had been admitted for thoracic surgery in China between August and November 2014 were enrolled as donors. Patients who had received previous radiotherapy or chemotherapy, or who had another concurrent cancer, were excluded from the study. Pieces of surgical tissue measuring about 1-2.3 cm3 were kept in RNAlater solution and held at -80 degrees C until needed. The method behind the library was multiplex PCR. Sequenced on an Illumina HiSeq 2500. TCRbeta libraries were constructed through three rounds of nested PCR with primers (Table S4) according to protocols modified from ARM-PCR. Before sequencing, PCR products of 200-500 bp were excised from the gel and purified with the QIAquick gel extraction kit. The study's own analysis went as follows. Reads were cleaned with Trimmomatic, merged with FLASH into complete CDR3 sequences, and assigned to V(D)J germline segments with MiTCR. VDJtools was used to compute clonal diversity as the inverse Simpson's index. Productive reads were defined as in-frame sequences without a premature stop codon. The public reads were reanalyzed by TCRdb: fastp trimming at Q25, MiXCR alignment, in-frame beta chains only. Rows matching on CDR3 protein sequence are summarized as one entry with the most common DNA and genes. The authors' filters were not applied to this entry. A total of about 93,000 distinct CDR3 sequences appear in this sample, 67% of them only once. The ten top clones hold about 16% of the sample.

The CDR3 numbers 15 residues from cysteine through phenylalanine. Just CDR3 DNA is preserved here, 45 bases in frame from base 1. The CDR1 and CDR2 encoded by the germline V gene (reference sequence) are SEHNR and FQNEAQ. The material sequenced was lung tumor tissue. The sequence came from a man in his 60s with non-small cell lung cancer. Rearrangement joined TRBV7-9 to TRBJ1-2; no D gene call is confident. CDR3 region: CANSLADGTNYGYTF. The nucleotide sequence is TGTGCCAACAGCTTAGCGGACGGCACTAACTATGGCTACACCTTC.